The clone carrying this T cell receptor (beta chain) was seen a handful of times. As yet, its antigen is unknown. The sample belongs to a study of cytomegalovirus exposure and HLA in healthy donors. Study outcomes and limitations: Researchers reported that a few CMV-associated chains were confirmed in vitro as CMV antigen-specific.

This CDR3 spans 17 amino acids. Germline V lookup: CDR1 SGHRS, CDR2 YFSETQ. V lost 1 base, J lost 5 bases, and 18 bases lay in between. Both 60 Vbeta primers and 13 Jbeta primers went into the PCR. Sequenced by immunoSEQ multiplex PCR; TCRdb stores in-frame clones only, minus some. The sample lists tens of thousands of clones; roughly 50% were seen once. Each of the donors was a healthy bone marrow donor. The sample consisted of PBMCs. The TCR sequence derives from a woman between 40 and 50 years old in good health and CMV-seropositive. J is TRBJ2-2 and V is TRBV5-1; D ambiguous. This chain's CDR3 is CASSLTDLMVRTGELFF. CDR3 DNA sequence: TGCGCCAGCAGCTTGACCGATTTGATGGTGAGGACCGGGGAGCTGTTTTTT.